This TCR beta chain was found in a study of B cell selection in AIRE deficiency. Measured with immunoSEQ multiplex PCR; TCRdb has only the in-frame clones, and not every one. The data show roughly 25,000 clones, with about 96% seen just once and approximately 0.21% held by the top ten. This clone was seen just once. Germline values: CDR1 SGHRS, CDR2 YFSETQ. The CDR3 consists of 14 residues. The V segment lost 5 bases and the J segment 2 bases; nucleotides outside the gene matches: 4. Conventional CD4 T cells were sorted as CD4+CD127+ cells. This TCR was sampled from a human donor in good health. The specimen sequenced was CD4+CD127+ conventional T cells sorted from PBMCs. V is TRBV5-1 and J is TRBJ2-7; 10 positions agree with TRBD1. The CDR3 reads CASRRDRGPYEQYF. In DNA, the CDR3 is TGCGCCAGCAGACGAGACAGGGGGCCCTACGAGCAGTACTTC.